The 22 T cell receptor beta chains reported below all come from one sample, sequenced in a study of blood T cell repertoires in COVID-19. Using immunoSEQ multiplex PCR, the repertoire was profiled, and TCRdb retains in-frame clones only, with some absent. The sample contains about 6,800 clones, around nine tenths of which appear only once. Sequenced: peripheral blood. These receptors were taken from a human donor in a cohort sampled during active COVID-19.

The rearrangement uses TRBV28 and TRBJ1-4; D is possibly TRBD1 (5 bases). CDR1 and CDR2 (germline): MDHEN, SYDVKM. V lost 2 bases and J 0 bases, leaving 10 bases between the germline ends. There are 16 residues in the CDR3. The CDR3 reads CASSLGGFATNEKLFF. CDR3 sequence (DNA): TGTGCCAGCAGTTTAGGGGGGTTCGCAACTAATGAAAAACTGTTTTTT.

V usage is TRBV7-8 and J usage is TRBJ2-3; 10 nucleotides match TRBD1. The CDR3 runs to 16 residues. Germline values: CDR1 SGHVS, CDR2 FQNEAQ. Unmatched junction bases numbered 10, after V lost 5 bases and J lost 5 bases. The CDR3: CASSLNDRGRGDTQYF. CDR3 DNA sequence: TGTGCCAGCAGCCTTAACGACAGGGGGCGCGGAGATACGCAGTATTTT.

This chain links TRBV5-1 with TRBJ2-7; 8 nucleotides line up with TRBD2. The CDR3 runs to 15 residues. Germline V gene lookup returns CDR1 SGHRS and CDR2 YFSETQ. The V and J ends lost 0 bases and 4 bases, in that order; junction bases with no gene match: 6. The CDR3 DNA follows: TGCGCCAGCAGCTTGGTTGGGACTAGTGATTACGAGCAGTACTTC. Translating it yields CASSLVGTSDYEQYF.

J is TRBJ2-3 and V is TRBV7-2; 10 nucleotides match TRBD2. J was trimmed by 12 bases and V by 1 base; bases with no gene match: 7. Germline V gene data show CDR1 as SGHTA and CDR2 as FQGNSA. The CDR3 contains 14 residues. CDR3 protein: CASSLVLAGDHQYF. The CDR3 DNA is TGTGCCAGCAGCTTAGTGCTAGCGGGAGACCACCAGTATTTT.

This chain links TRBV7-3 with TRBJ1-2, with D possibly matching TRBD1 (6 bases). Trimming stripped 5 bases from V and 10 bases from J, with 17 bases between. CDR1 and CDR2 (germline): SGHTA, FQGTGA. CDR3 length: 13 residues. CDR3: CASSPTGSLDYTF. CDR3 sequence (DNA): TGTGCCAGCAGCCCTACAGGGTCCTTAGACTACACCTTC. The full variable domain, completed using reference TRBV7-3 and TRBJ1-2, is GAGVSQTPSNKVTEKGKYVELRCDPISGHTALYWYRQSLGQGPEFLIYFQGTGAADDSGLPNDRFFAVRPEGSVSTLKIQRTERGDSAVYLCASSPTGSLDYTFGSGTRLTVV.

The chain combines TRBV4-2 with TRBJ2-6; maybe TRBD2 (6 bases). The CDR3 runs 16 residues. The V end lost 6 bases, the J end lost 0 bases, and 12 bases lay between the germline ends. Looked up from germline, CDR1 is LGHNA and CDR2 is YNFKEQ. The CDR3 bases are TGTGCCAGCAGGGCCCACGGGGGCTCTGGGGCCAACGTCCTGACTTTC. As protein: CASRAHGGSGANVLTF.

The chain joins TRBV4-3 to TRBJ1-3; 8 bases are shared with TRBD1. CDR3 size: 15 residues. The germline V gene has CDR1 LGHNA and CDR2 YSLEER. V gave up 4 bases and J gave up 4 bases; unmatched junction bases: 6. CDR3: CASSLDRAWGNTIYF. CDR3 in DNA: TGCGCCAGCAGCCTGGACAGGGCTTGGGGAAACACCATATATTTT.

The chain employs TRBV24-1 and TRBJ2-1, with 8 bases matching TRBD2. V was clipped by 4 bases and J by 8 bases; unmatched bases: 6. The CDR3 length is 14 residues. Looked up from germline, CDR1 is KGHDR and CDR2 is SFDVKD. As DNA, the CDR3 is TGTGCCACCAGTGAACCGGGACTAGGAGATGAGCAGTTCTTC. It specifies CATSEPGLGDEQFF.

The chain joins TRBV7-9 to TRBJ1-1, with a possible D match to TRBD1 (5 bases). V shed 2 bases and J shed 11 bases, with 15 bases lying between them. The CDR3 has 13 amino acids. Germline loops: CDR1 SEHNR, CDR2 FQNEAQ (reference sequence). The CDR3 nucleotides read TGTGCCAGCAGCTTATCGTATAGGGGTTCGGCTTTCTTT. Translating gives CASSLSYRGSAFF. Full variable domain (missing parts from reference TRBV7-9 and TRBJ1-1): DTGVSQNPRHKITKRGQNVTFRCDPISEHNRLYWYRQTLGQGPEFLTYFQNEAQLEKSRLLSDRFSAERPKGSFSTLEIQRTEQGDSAMYLCASSLSYRGSAFFGQGTRLTVV.

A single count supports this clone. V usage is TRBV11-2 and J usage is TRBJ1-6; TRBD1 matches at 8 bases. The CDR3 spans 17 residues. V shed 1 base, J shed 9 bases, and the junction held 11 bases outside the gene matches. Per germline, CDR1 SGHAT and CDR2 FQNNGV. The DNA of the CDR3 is TGTGCCAGCAGCTTAGCCCCTACGACAGGGGCTGGTTCACCCCTCCACTTT. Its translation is CASSLAPTTGAGSPLHF.

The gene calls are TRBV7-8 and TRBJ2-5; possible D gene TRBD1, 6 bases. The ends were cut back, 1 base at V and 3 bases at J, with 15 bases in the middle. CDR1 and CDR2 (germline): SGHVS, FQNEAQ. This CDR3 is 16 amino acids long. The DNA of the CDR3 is TGTGCCAGCAGCTTAGGAGGTTACGGACAGAAAGAGACCCAGTACTTC. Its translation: CASSLGGYGQKETQYF. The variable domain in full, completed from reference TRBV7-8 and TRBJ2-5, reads GAGVSQSPRYKVAKRGQDVALRCDPISGHVSLFWYQQALGQGPEFLTYFQNEAQLDKSGLPSDRFFAERPEGSVSTLKIQRTQQEDSAVYLCASSLGGYGQKETQYFGPGTRLLVL.

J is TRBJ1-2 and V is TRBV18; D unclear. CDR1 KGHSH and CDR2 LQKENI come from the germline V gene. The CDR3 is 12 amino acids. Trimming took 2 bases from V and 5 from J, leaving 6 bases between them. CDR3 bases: TGTGCCAGCTCACCAAATACTTATGGCTACACCTTC. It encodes CASSPNTYGYTF. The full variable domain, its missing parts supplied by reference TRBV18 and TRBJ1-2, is NAGVMQNPRHLVRRRGQEARLRCSPMKGHSHVYWYRQLPEEGLKFMVYLQKENIIDESGMPKERFSAEFPKEGPSILRIQQVVRGDSAAYFCASSPNTYGYTFGSGTRLTVV.

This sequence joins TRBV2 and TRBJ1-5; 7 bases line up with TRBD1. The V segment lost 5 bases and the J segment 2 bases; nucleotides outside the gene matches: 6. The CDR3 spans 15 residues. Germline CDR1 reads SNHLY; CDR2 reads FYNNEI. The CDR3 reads CASSQQGQGNQPQHF. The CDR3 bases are TGTGCCAGCAGTCAACAGGGGCAGGGCAATCAGCCCCAGCATTTT.

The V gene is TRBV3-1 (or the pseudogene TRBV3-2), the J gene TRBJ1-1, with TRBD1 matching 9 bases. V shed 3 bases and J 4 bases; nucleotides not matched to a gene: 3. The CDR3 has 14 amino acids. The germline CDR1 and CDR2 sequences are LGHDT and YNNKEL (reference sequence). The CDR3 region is CASSQTGGSTEAFF. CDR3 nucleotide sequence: TGTGCCAGCAGCCAGACAGGGGGGTCCACTGAAGCTTTCTTT.

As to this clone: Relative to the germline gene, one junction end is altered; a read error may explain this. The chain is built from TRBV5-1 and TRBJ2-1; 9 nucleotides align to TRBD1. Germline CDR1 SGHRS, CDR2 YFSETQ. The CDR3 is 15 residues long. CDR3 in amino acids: CASSTQGASFNEQFF. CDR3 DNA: TGCGCCAGCAGCACACAGGGGGCGTCCTTCAATGAGCAGTTCTTC.

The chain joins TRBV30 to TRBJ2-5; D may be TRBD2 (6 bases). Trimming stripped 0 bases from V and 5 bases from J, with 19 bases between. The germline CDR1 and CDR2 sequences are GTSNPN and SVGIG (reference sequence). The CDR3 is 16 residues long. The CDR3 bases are TGTGCCTGGAGTGTACGCGGGGTGATTGGGATGGAGACCCAGTACTTC. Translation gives CAWSVRGVIGMETQYF.

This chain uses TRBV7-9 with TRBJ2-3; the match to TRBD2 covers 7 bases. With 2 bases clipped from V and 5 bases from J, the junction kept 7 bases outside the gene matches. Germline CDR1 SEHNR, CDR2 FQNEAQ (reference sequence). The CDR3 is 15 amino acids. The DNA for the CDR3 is TGTGCCAGCAGCTTAATATCCCCGGGAGGAGATACGCAGTATTTT. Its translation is CASSLISPGGDTQYF. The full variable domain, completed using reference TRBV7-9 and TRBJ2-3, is DTGVSQNPRHKITKRGQNVTFRCDPISEHNRLYWYRQTLGQGPEFLTYFQNEAQLEKSRLLSDRFSAERPKGSFSTLEIQRTEQGDSAMYLCASSLISPGGDTQYFGPGTRLTVL.

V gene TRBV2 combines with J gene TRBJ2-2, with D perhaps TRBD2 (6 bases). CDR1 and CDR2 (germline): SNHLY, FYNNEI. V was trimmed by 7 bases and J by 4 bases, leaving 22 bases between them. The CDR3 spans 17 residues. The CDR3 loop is CASTAATSLGLTGELFF. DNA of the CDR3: TGTGCCAGCACTGCCGCGACTAGTCTCGGCCTCACCGGGGAGCTGTTTTTT.

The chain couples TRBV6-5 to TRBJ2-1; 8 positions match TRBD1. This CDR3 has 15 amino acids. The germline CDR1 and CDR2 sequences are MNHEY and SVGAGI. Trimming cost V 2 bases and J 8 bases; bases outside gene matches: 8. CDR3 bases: TGTGCCAGCAGTTACCAGGACAGGGTATTGGATGAGCAGTTCTTC. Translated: CASSYQDRVLDEQFF.

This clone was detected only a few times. In nucleotides, the CDR3 is TGTGCCAGCAGTGAACAGGGGGACGACACCGGGGAGCTGTTTTTT. It specifies CASSEQGDDTGELFF. J is TRBJ2-2 and V is TRBV6-4, with TRBD1 identical over 8 bases. The trim removed 3 bases at V and 3 bases at J, leaving 3 bases unmatched. The CDR3 runs to 15 residues. CDR1 and CDR2 (germline): MRHNA, SNTAGT.

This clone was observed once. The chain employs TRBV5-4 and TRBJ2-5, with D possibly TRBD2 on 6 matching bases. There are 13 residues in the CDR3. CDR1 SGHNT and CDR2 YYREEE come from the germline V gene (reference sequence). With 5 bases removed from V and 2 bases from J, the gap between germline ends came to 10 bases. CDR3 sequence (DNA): TGTGCCAGCAGGCCCGGAGGGCAAGAGACCCAGTACTTC. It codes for CASRPGGQETQYF. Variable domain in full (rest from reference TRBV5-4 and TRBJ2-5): ETGVTQSPTHLIKTRGQQVTLRCSSQSGHNTVSWYQQALGQGPQFIFQYYREEENGRGNFPPRFSGLQFPNYSSELNVNALELDDSALYLCASRPGGQETQYFGPGTRLLVL.

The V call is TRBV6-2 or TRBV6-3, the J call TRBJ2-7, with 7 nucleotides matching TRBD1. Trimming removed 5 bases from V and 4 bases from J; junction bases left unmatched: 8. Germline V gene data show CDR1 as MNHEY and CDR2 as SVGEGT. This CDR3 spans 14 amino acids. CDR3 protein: CASSGLTGQYEQYF. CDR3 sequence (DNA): TGTGCCAGCAGTGGACTTACGGGACAGTACGAGCAGTACTTC.